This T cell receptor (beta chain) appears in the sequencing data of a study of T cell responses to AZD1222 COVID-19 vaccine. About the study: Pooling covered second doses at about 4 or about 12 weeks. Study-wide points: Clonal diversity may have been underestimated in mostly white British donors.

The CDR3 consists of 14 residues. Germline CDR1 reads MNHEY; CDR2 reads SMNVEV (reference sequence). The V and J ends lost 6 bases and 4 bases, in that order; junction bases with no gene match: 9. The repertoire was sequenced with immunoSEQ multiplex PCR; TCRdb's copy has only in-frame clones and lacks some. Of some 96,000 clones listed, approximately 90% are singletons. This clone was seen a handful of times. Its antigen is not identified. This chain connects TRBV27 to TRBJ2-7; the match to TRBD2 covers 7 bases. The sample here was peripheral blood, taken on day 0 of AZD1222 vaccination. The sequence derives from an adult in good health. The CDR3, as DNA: TGTGCCAGCAGAACTGGGGGGGTTTCGTACGAGCAGTACTTC. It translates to CASRTGGVSYEQYF.